What follows describes a single TCR beta chain. The record originates from a study of blood T cell repertoires in COVID-19. About the research overall: Collection of acute and convalescent COVID-19 samples took place in the United States, Italy and Spain. T cells, B-cell-depleted T cells, or PBMCs provided the cDNA or gDNA that served as material.

Study processing details: Estimates of nucleated cell counts were drawn from the amplification of reference gene primers. Repertoires were generated with immunoSEQ multiplex PCR, while TCRdb's copy carries only in-frame clones and drops some. The D gene and trimming were derived from the DNA, and the V and J assignments and clone size from that table. The table includes about 120,000 clones, 85% to 90% detected once. Germline assignment: CDR1 LGHDT and CDR2 YNNKEL (reference sequence). This CDR3 contains 14 residues. Trimming stripped 4 bases from V and 0 bases from J, with 9 bases between. The source material was peripheral blood. The source is a man in his sixties or seventies with active or convalescent COVID-19. J is TRBJ2-5 and V is TRBV3-1 (or the pseudogene TRBV3-2); D perhaps matches TRBD1 (5 bases). DNA for the CDR3: TGTGCCAGCAGCCGAGGACATAACCAAGAGACCCAGTACTTC. Its translation: CASSRGHNQETQYF.